The 18 T cell receptor beta chains given below trace back to one sample, sequenced in a study of blood T cell repertoires in COVID-19. Method: immunoSEQ multiplex PCR; TCRdb's copy keeps in-frame clones and lacks some. Of roughly 300,000 clones detected, around 87% appear once; the ten largest clones hold around 8%. Sample: peripheral blood. All receptors derive from a woman aged 45-60 years who had recovered from COVID-19.

The V call is TRBV4-1, the J call TRBJ1-1; D is possibly TRBD1 (5 bases). The CDR3 is 14 amino acids. V lost 9 bases, J lost 5 bases, and 19 bases lay in between. Germline V gene sequence: CDR1 MGHRA, CDR2 YSYEKL. The CDR3 sequence: CASTRVGLRTEAFF. In DNA, the CDR3 is TGCGCCAGTACCAGGGTCGGGCTGAGGACTGAAGCTTTCTTT.

This clone has a single count. The V and J genes are TRBV4-1 and TRBJ2-3; D perhaps matches TRBD2 (5 bases). Germline CDR1 and CDR2: MGHRA and YSYEKL. The CDR3 has 16 residues. V lost 2 bases and J 2 bases, leaving 14 bases between the germline ends. The CDR3 coding sequence is TGCGCCAGCAGCCAATTTGACTACACTTACACAGATACGCAGTATTTT. It encodes CASSQFDYTYTDTQYF.

V gene TRBV5-1 combines with J gene TRBJ1-1; D is ambiguous. This CDR3 contains 14 residues. Trimming took off 0 bases at V and 3 bases at J, with 9 bases between the two ends. Germline V gene lookup returns CDR1 SGHRS and CDR2 YFSETQ. Here the CDR3 reads CASSLGQSDTEAFF. CDR3 nucleotide sequence: TGCGCCAGCAGCTTGGGGCAATCAGACACTGAAGCTTTCTTT.

The chain employs TRBV5-5 and TRBJ2-3; 9 bases align to TRBD1. The CDR3 is 16 amino acids. From germline, CDR1 is SGHKS and CDR2 YYEKEE (reference sequence). V lost 4 bases, J lost 2 bases, and 8 bases stayed unmatched. CDR3 sequence: CASSQQGATSTDTQYF. The DNA for the CDR3 is TGTGCCAGCAGCCAACAGGGGGCCACCTCCACAGATACGCAGTATTTT.

The genes are TRBV9 and TRBJ2-7; 12 nucleotides align to TRBD2. The CDR3 runs 16 residues. Germline V lookup: CDR1 SGDLS, CDR2 YYNGEE. After removal of 0 bases from V and 2 bases from J, the junction contained 3 bases not matched to a gene. The CDR3, as DNA: TGTGCCAGCAGCGTAGCTAGCGGGAGGGCCCCCTACGAGCAGTACTTC. Translated, it gives CASSVASGRAPYEQYF.

Here the CDR3 reads CASRGLAGVSYNIQYF. CDR3 DNA sequence: TGTGCCAGCAGGGGACTAGCGGGAGTGTCTTATAACATTCAGTACTTC. This chain uses TRBV28 with TRBJ2-4; 14 positions agree with TRBD2. This CDR3 contains 16 residues. The J segment lost 7 bases and the V segment lost 6 bases, leaving 8 bases of the junction unmatched. The germline V gene has CDR1 MDHEN and CDR2 SYDVKM.

V usage is TRBV5-6 and J usage is TRBJ1-2, with unresolved D. The germline V gene encodes CDR1 SGHDT and CDR2 YYEEEE. This CDR3 is built from 13 residues. The germline V and J ends were trimmed by 4 bases and 8 bases, with 15 bases remaining between them. CDR3 in amino acids: CASSPPAGGGYTF. The CDR3 DNA follows: TGTGCCAGCAGCCCCCCCGCGGGTGGAGGCTACACCTTC.

The chain links TRBV3-1 (or the pseudogene TRBV3-2) to TRBJ2-5, with 16 bases fitting TRBD2. V trimming: 3 bases; J trimming: 5 bases; junction bases outside the gene matches: 6. This CDR3 comprises 17 residues. CDR1 is LGHDT and CDR2 is YNNKEL in the germline V gene (reference sequence). CDR3 coding DNA: TGTGCCAGCAGCCAGGGACTAGCGGGGGGGTTTGGCGAGACCCAGTACTTC. Translation: CASSQGLAGGFGETQYF.

This chain links TRBV4-1 with TRBJ1-2; 7 nucleotides line up with TRBD1. V gave up 4 bases and J gave up 5 bases; unmatched junction bases: 4. The CDR3 loop spans 13 amino acids. Germline loops: CDR1 MGHRA, CDR2 YSYEKL. In nucleotides, the CDR3 is TGCGCCAGCAGCCGGGGACAGCTTTATGGCTACACCTTC. This sequence encodes CASSRGQLYGYTF.

The rearrangement uses TRBV5-4 and TRBJ2-7; D gene ambiguous. Trimming pared 3 bases from V and 3 bases from J, leaving 7 bases between. Germline V gene lookup returns CDR1 SGHNT and CDR2 YYREEE (reference sequence). CDR3 length: 12 residues. CDR3 in DNA: TGTGCCAGCAGCTCTAATCTCTACGAGCAGTACTTC. Translation: CASSSNLYEQYF. The whole variable domain, filled in from reference TRBV5-4 and TRBJ2-7, reads ETGVTQSPTHLIKTRGQQVTLRCSSQSGHNTVSWYQQALGQGPQFIFQYYREEENGRGNFPPRFSGLQFPNYSSELNVNALELDDSALYLCASSSNLYEQYFGPGTRLTVT.

J is TRBJ1-1 and V is TRBV3-1 (or the pseudogene TRBV3-2); D uncertain. Germline-derived CDR1 and CDR2 are LGHDT and YNNKEL (reference sequence). V lost 1 base to trimming and J lost 5 bases, with 11 bases between them. This CDR3 contains 14 residues. CDR3 in amino acids: CASSQVATRTEAFF. The CDR3 nucleotides are TGTGCCAGCAGCCAAGTAGCCACGCGGACTGAAGCTTTCTTT.

V usage is TRBV6-2 or TRBV6-3 and J usage is TRBJ1-2; D is uncertain. The CDR3 sequence is 12 residues long. Per germline, CDR1 MNHEY and CDR2 SVGEGT. The V gene lost 4 bases and the J gene lost 5 bases, with 8 bases spanning the gap. The CDR3: CASSLNSYGYTF. CDR3 sequence (DNA): TGTGCCAGCAGTTTGAATAGTTATGGCTACACCTTC.

J is TRBJ2-1 and V is TRBV5-4; TRBD2 agrees at 12 bases. V lost 7 bases and J lost 11; bases outside the gene matches: 10. The CDR3 runs 14 residues. The germline V gene encodes CDR1 SGHNT and CDR2 YYREEE (reference sequence). The chain's CDR3 is CASGIQLAGGQQFF. DNA for the CDR3: TGTGCCAGCGGGATCCAACTAGCGGGGGGCCAGCAGTTCTTC.

The chain links TRBV7-9 to TRBJ1-3, with D possibly matching TRBD1 (5 bases). From germline, CDR1 is SEHNR and CDR2 FQNEAQ (reference sequence). This CDR3 has 13 amino acids. Trimming cost V 7 bases and J 11 bases, with 18 bases left between them. The CDR3 loop reads CASTFGGDRAIYF. CDR3 DNA sequence: TGTGCCAGCACCTTTGGGGGGGATCGGGCCATATATTTT. The whole variable domain, filled in from reference TRBV7-9 and TRBJ1-3, reads DTGVSQNPRHKITKRGQNVTFRCDPISEHNRLYWYRQTLGQGPEFLTYFQNEAQLEKSRLLSDRFSAERPKGSFSTLEIQRTEQGDSAMYLCASTFGGDRAIYFGEGSWLTVV.

The chain links TRBV5-1 to TRBJ1-3, with TRBD1 matching 7 bases. From germline, CDR1 is SGHRS and CDR2 YFSETQ. V was pared by 4 bases and J by 1 base, with 2 bases of the junction left unmatched. CDR3 length equals 14 residues. In DNA form, the CDR3 reads TGCGCCAGCAGCCGGGACAGATCTGGAAACACCATATATTTT. It is translated as CASSRDRSGNTIYF. Supplemented by reference TRBV5-1 and TRBJ1-3, the full variable domain reads KAGVTQTPRYLIKTRGQQVTLSCSPISGHRSVSWYQQTPGQGLQFLFEYFSETQRNKGNFPGRFSGRQFSNSRSEMNVSTLELGDSALYLCASSRDRSGNTIYFGEGSWLTVV.

The J gene is TRBJ1-1, the V gene TRBV4-3; 8 positions match TRBD1. The V gene end was trimmed by 3 bases and the J gene end by 6 bases; junction bases not matched to a gene: 9. Germline V lookup: CDR1 LGHNA, CDR2 YSLEER. The CDR3 totals 15 residues. The chain's CDR3 is CASSQGTGERAEAFF. The CDR3 DNA reads as TGCGCCAGCAGCCAGGGGACAGGAGAGAGAGCTGAAGCTTTCTTT.

The chain joins TRBV12-2 to TRBJ1-1; TRBD1 was called by the table and not checked on the DNA. TRBV12-2 is deemed a pseudogene. The CDR3 contains 15 residues. Written as DNA, the CDR3 is TGTGCAAGTCGCTTGATCCGGGACAAGAACACTGAAGCTTTCTTT. Translating it yields CASRLIRDKNTEAFF.

This clone turned up a few times. This chain's CDR3 is CASRRPGSAGELFF. The DNA of the CDR3 is TGTGCCAGCAGACGCCCGGGGAGTGCCGGGGAGCTGTTTTTT. J is TRBJ2-2 and V is TRBV6-5, with a possible D match to TRBD2 (5 bases). With 6 bases removed from V and 6 bases from J, the gap between germline ends came to 14 bases. The CDR3 has 14 amino acids. Germline CDR1 is MNHEY and CDR2 is SVGAGI.